Many counts were recorded for the clone carrying this TCR beta chain. What it recognizes is unknown. The source material, RNA transcripts, was used to amplify TCR beta CDR3 regions. TCR CDR3 underwent first-round RT-PCR with the HTBI primer set. TCRdb analysed the multiplex PCR reads with MiXCR anew, one entry per CDR3 protein. Of about 530,000 distinct CDR3 sequences listed, 15% to 20% are singletons. This CDR3 has 14 amino acids. Trimming removed 2 bases at V and 5 bases at J, with 13 bases between. Germline V CDR1 and CDR2: MDHEN, SYDVKM. The data stem from a study of T cells in Graves' hyperthyroidism and ophthalmopathy. Study-wide points: In the blood, most expanded thyroid clonotypes above 0.001 appeared as well. Separation of ophthalmopathy from stable hyperthyroidism was achieved by a 13 V-J model.

This receptor was obtained from a woman younger than 30 with Graves' ophthalmopathy. Material for sequencing was blood. The genes are TRBV28 and TRBJ2-7; D may be TRBD1 (5 bases). The CDR3 here is CASSLARVINEQYF. CDR3 in DNA: TGTGCCAGCAGTTTAGCCAGGGTGATAAACGAGCAGTACTTC.